Below are 10 T cell receptor beta chains sequenced from a single sample in a study of shared clonotypes between healthy human individuals. The repertoire was sequenced with immunoSEQ multiplex PCR; TCRdb's copy has only in-frame clones and lacks some. There are about 680,000 clones in the sample; about 91% occur only once, and 24% lies in the top ten. Only CD45RO-negative cells positively selected for CCR7 counted as naive CD8 cells, so terminally differentiated effector memory CD45RA+ cells were excluded. Source material: naive CD8+ T cells sorted from blood. The origin of the receptors is a man aged 25-40 years in good health.

V gene TRBV5-6 combines with J gene TRBJ1-5, with 8 positions matching TRBD1. The CDR3 loop spans 14 amino acids. Germline V gives CDR1 SGHDT, CDR2 YYEEEE. Trimming at V came to 3 bases and at J to 2 bases, leaving 1 base not matched to a gene. CDR3 bases: TGTGCCAGCAGCTGGGGACAGGGCAATCAGCCCCAGCATTTT. Translated, it gives CASSWGQGNQPQHF.

This clone was observed many times. The chain recombines TRBV27 with TRBJ2-2; no clear D gene. This CDR3 contains 13 residues. CDR1 is MNHEY, CDR2 SMNVEV, per germline (reference sequence). Trimming took 5 bases from V and 2 from J, leaving 6 bases between them. DNA of the CDR3: TGTGCCAGCAGTCCTTATAACACCGGGGAGCTGTTTTTT. Its protein product is CASSPYNTGELFF.

V and J are TRBV9 and TRBJ2-1, with D maybe TRBD2 (5 bases). The CDR3 spans 15 residues. V was trimmed by 0 bases and J by 4 bases, leaving 11 bases between them. The germline CDR1 and CDR2 sequences are SGDLS and YYNGEE. The CDR3 loop is CASSVEPAAYNEQFF. CDR3 in DNA: TGTGCCAGCAGCGTAGAGCCAGCGGCGTACAATGAGCAGTTCTTC.

This sequence joins TRBV9 and TRBJ2-5; D ambiguous. The germline V and J ends were trimmed by 3 bases and 3 bases, with 15 bases remaining between them. CDR3 size: 15 residues. Germline V CDR1 and CDR2: SGDLS, YYNGEE. The CDR3 nucleotides read TGTGCCAGCAGCGCCCTCTATGGGGTCGAAGAGACCCAGTACTTC. Translation: CASSALYGVEETQYF.

This rearrangement joins TRBV5-8 to TRBJ2-1, with TRBD2 identical over 14 bases. The junction had 5 bases not matched to a gene; V was cut back by 4 bases and J by 5 bases. The CDR3 consists of 16 residues. Germline V gene sequence: CDR1 SGHTS, CDR2 YDEGEE. The CDR3 sequence is CASSVGTSGSHNEQFF. The DNA of the CDR3 is TGTGCCAGCAGCGTCGGGACTAGCGGGAGCCACAATGAGCAGTTCTTC.

CDR3 protein: CASSLFPTGRVAQYF. The CDR3 nucleotides read TGTGCCAGCAGCCTGTTCCCCACAGGCCGTGTTGCGCAGTATTTT. The rearrangement links TRBV7-9 to TRBJ2-3, with D perhaps matching TRBD1 (5 bases). The germline V gene encodes CDR1 SEHNR and CDR2 FQNEAQ (reference sequence). The CDR3 totals 15 residues. V lost 5 bases, J lost 10 bases, and 22 bases lay in between.

This sequence joins TRBV9 and TRBJ2-2; D unclear. From germline, CDR1 is SGDLS and CDR2 YYNGEE. Trimming cost V 3 bases and J 3 bases, with 15 bases left between them. This CDR3 is built from 16 residues. The CDR3 coding sequence is TGTGCCAGCAGCGGTGGTGGTGGAAGGGACACCGGGGAGCTGTTTTTT. Its protein is CASSGGGGRDTGELFF.

The CDR3 region has the DNA TGTGCCAGCAGCTTAGGGCTGGTTAAAGAGACCCAGTACTTC. Translated, it gives CASSLGLVKETQYF. V usage is TRBV7-6 and J usage is TRBJ2-5; D remains unclear. CDR1 is SGHVS and CDR2 is FNYEAQ in the germline V gene. This CDR3 spans 14 amino acids. V was trimmed by 1 base and J by 3 bases, leaving 9 bases between them.

The gene calls are TRBV5-1 and TRBJ2-3; possibly TRBD1 or TRBD2 for D (5 bases each). CDR1 and CDR2 (germline): SGHRS, YFSETQ. Trimming left V 4 bases short and J 2 bases short, with 14 bases between. This CDR3 contains 15 residues. CDR3 sequence (DNA): TGCGCCAGCAGCGGGGGATGGATAAACACAGATACGCAGTATTTT. Protein: CASSGGWINTDTQYF.

The CDR3 bases are TGTGCCAGCAGTAATCAGGGGGCCCAAAACATTCAGTACTTC. It translates to CASSNQGAQNIQYF. The chain joins TRBV25-1 to TRBJ2-4; 8 bases line up with TRBD1. With 5 bases clipped from V and 5 bases from J, the junction kept 5 bases outside the gene matches. There are 14 residues in the CDR3. Germline V gene lookup returns CDR1 MGHDK and CDR2 SYGVNS.